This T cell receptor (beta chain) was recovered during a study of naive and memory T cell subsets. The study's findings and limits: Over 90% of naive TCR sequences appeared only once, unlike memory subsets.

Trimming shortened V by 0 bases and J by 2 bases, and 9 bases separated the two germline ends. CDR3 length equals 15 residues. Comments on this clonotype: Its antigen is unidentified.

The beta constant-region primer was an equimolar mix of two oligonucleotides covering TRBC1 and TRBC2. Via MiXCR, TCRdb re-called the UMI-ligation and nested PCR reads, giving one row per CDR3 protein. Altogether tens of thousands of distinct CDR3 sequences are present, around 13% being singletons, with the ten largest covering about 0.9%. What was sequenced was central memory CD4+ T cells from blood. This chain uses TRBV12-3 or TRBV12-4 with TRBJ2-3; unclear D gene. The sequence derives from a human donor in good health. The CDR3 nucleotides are TGTGCCAGCAGTTTAGCCACGTCATACACAGATACGCAGTATTTT. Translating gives CASSLATSYTDTQYF.